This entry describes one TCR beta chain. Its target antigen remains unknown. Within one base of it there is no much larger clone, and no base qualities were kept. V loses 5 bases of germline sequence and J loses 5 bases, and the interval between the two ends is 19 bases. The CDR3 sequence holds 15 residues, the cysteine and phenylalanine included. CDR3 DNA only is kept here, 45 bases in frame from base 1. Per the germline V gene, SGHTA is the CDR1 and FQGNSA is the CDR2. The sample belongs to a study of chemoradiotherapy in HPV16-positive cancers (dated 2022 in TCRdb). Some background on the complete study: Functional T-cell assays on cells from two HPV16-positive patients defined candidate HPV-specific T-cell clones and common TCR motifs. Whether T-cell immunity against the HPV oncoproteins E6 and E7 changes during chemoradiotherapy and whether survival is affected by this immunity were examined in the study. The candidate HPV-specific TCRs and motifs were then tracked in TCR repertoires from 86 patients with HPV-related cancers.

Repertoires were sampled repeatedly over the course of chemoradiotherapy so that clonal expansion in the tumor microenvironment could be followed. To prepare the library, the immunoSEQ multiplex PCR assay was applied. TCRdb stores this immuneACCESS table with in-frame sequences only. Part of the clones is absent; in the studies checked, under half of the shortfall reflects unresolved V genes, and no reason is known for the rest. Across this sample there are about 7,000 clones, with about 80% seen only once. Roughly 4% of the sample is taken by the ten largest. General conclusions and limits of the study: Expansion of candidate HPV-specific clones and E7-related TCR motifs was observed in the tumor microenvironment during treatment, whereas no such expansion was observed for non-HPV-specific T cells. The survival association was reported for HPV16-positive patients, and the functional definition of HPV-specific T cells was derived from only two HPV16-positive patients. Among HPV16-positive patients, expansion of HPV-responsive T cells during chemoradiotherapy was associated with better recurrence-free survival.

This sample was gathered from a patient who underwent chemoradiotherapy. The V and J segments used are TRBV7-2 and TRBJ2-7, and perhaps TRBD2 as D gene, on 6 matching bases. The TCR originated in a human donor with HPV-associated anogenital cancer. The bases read TGTGCCAGCAGCCCGAGGGGTCGGTCGGGGGACGAGCAGTACTTC. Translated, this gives CASSPRGRSGDEQYF.